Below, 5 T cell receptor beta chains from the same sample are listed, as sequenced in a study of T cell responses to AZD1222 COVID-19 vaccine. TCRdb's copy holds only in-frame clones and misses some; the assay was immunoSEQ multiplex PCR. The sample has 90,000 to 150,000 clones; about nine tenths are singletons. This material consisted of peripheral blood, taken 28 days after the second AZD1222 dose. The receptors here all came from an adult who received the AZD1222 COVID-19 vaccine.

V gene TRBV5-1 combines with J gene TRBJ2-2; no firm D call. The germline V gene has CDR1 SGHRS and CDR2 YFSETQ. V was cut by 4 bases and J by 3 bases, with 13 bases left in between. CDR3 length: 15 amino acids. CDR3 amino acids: CASSRPRTDTGELFF. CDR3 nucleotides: TGCGCCAGCAGCAGGCCGAGGACGGACACCGGGGAGCTGTTTTTT.

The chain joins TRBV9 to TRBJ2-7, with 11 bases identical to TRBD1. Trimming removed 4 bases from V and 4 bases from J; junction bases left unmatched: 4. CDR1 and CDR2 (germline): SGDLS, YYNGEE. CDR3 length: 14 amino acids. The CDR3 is CASSRGQGGYEQYF. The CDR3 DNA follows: TGTGCCAGCAGCCGGGGACAGGGGGGTTACGAGCAGTACTTC.

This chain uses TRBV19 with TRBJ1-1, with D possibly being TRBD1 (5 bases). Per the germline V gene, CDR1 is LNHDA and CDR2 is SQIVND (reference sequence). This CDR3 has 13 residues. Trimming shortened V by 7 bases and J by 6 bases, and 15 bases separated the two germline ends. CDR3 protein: CASTRVDRAEAFF. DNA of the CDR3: TGTGCCAGTACCAGGGTGGATCGGGCTGAAGCTTTCTTT.

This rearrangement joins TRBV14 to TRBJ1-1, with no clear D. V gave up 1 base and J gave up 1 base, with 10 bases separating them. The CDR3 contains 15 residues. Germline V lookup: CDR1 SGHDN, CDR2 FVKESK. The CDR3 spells CASSQAWTGNTEAFF. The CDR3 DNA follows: TGTGCCAGCAGCCAAGCGTGGACGGGGAACACTGAAGCTTTCTTT.

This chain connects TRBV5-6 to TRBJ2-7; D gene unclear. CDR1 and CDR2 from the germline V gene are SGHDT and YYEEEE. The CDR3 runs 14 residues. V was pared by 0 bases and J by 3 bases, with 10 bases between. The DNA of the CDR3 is TGTGCCAGCAGCTTGGGCGGTGACTTCTACGAGCAGTACTTC. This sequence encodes CASSLGGDFYEQYF.